The sequence of this T cell receptor beta chain was determined in a study of control samples from healthy donors and cancer patients. Assay: immunoSEQ multiplex PCR; the TCRdb copy retains only in-frame clones and omits some. Of some 74,000 clones in the sample, about 83% were seen once. CDR3 length equals 15 residues. The germline V gene has CDR1 MNHEY and CDR2 SVGAGI. V was trimmed by 10 bases and J by 0 bases, leaving 16 bases between them. This clone was found a few times. The chain links TRBV6-5 to TRBJ1-5; D gene uncertain. The TCR comes from a man in his 60s in good health. Material for sequencing was blood. Written as DNA, the CDR3 is TGTGCCACCTTGGACCACAGATATAGCAATCAGCCCCAGCATTTT. This codes for CATLDHRYSNQPQHF.